This record looks at one T cell receptor (beta chain) sequence and its context. What antigen it recognizes has not been identified. Base qualities are not provided; no much larger clone lies one nucleotide away. Whole blood was collected in K2EDTA tubes by collaborating institutions according to the institutions' own protocols. For TCRbeta analysis, collaborators shipped samples as frozen whole blood, isolated PBMCs, or DNA extracted from either of those sample types. The immunoSEQ Assay, a bias-controlled multiplex PCR, was used to amplify TCRbeta CDR3 regions from genomic DNA. The authors' pipeline ran thus. The number of nucleated cells in each sample was estimated by amplification of reference gene primers within the assay. Sequence reads were collapsed and filtered to measure the absolute abundance of every unique TCRbeta CDR3 rearrangement. Productive Simpson clonality was computed per sample as the square root of Simpson's diversity index over productive rearrangements. Not all clones reach the TCRdb copy of this immuneACCESS table, which keeps in-frame sequences only. Checked studies attribute under half of the gap to unresolved V genes and leave the rest unexplained. That table gives V, J and clone size, and the DNA gave D and trimming. This sample holds 120,000 or so clones; around nine tenths were observed only once. Roughly 3.3% of the sample is taken by the ten largest.

The data were taken from a study of blood T cell repertoires in COVID-19 (dated by TCRdb to the early 2020s). Study-level background: Collaborator samples came from the United States, Italy and Spain and covered acute and convalescent phases of COVID-19. The prospective study material was composed of cDNA or gDNA derived from T cells, B-cell-depleted T cells, or PBMCs. The dataset comprised deeply sampled blood TCRbeta repertoires from subjects exposed to, actively infected with, or recovered from COVID-19. A freely available public database, intended as a resource for researchers studying the immune response to SARS-CoV-2, is where the repertoires were released. Samples were obtained from the ongoing ImmuneRACE study (first 160 participants) and from over a thousand subjects provided by 6 global collaborators. The sample metadata nearly always contained a de-identified subject ID, COVID-19 status, age in years and sex. Where available, HLA class I and class II types were taken from metadata supplied by the sample provider and were not determined by assay-based typing.

Broad study findings and their caveats: The amount of clinical and demographic metadata varied by source and participant and was provided uncurated.

Trimmed from V: 3 bases; trimmed from J: 1 base; junction bases lacking a gene match: 2. From the cysteine up to the phenylalanine, the CDR3 has a length of 15 residues. Only CDR3 DNA is held: 45 bases, read in frame from base 1. Reading the germline V gene (reference sequence) gives CDR1 SEHNR and CDR2 FQNEAQ. The sequencing input was peripheral blood. The sequence was collected from a woman aged 45-65 years with acute or convalescent COVID-19. The rearrangement combines TRBV7-9 with TRBJ1-2; the central 10 bases match TRBD1. The CDR3 region reads CASSLWTGGNYGYTF. The DNA sequence is as follows: TGTGCCAGCAGCTTGTGGACAGGGGGTAACTATGGCTACACCTTC.